The clone carrying this TCR beta chain was seen more than once but under ten times. The time point denotes: patch test 3, about 24 weeks after DPC sensitization. Stated treatment: therapeutic diphenylcyclopropenone sensitization with weekly scalp DPC. These data originate in a study of human T cells and chemical hapten exposure. On the study more broadly: Weekly scalp doses of diphenylcyclopropenone were given to patients during the approximately 25-week study. Small discrepancies in pooled library volume mainly accounted for the varying TCR yields per sample.

The library labeled individual cDNA molecules by adding unique molecular identifiers to them. Original analysis: Sample-level TCR yields exhibited a median of around 100,000, with a range of 23,224 to 690,600. MiXCR, run by TCRdb on the RACE reads, gives a single entry per CDR3 protein. The V and J calls, along with clone size, are taken from TCRdb and not from the paper's own processing. Of about 71,000 distinct CDR3 sequences listed, over 8.5% are singletons. The CDR3 is 17 residues long. CDR1 and CDR2 from the germline V gene are SGHNT and YENEEA. Unmatched junction bases numbered 11, after V lost 0 bases and J lost 6 bases.

This specimen consisted of whole blood, obtained in connection with sensitization to the hapten diphenylcyclopropenone (DPC). The chain employs TRBV11-3 and TRBJ2-1; 7 bases are a match to TRBD1. The TCR originated in a woman aged 45-65 years with alopecia areata. Some clones in this sample may be carry-over from other donors' samples. The CDR3 sequence is CASSLDSRQGRVNEQFF. Here the CDR3 DNA reads TGTGCCAGCAGCTTAGATTCGCGACAGGGAAGGGTCAATGAGCAGTTCTTC.